What follows describes a single T cell receptor (beta chain). An amount of RNA that ranged from roughly 0.5 to 1 ug was reverse transcribed with random hexamers. One entry per CDR3 protein, called by TCRdb with MiXCR from the immunoSEQ multiplex PCR reads. The top ten clones hold 0.41% of a sample with roughly 100,000 distinct CDR3 sequences, less than 95% of them seen once. This sample is drawn from a study of CD8 T cells in Susac syndrome. This CDR3 is 17 amino acids long. Germline V gene lookup returns CDR1 SGHAT and CDR2 FQNNGV. V gave up 5 bases and J gave up 4 bases; unmatched junction bases: 13.

The sequenced material came from CD8+ T cells from PBMCs. The V gene is TRBV11-2, the J gene TRBJ2-1; 8 nucleotides align to TRBD2. The clonotype comes from a human donor with Susac syndrome. The CDR3 nucleotides read TGTGCCAGCAGCGCCGACCCGAGCGGGGGCCCTTACAATGAGCAGTTCTTC. It is translated as CASSADPSGGPYNEQFF.